Listed below are T cell receptor beta chains from one sample, sequenced in a study of blood T cell repertoires in COVID-19. This table comes from immunoSEQ multiplex PCR, and its TCRdb copy is limited to in-frame clones, with some not included. The sample holds about 200,000 clones, approximately 82% seen once. Material: PBMCs or T cells enriched from blood (not recorded which). Receptors originate from a woman in her fifties or sixties with acute COVID-19. Each CDR3 is given without its conserved first and last residue.

J | V | CDR3
TRBJ1-5 | TRBV2 | ASSEEQGASQPQH
TRBJ1-1 | TRBV25-1 | ASSPRYMNTEAF
TRBJ1-1 | TRBV19 | ASTRRGLTEAF
TRBJ1-2 | TRBV16 | ASSQSRAARFGDGYT
TRBJ2-1 | TRBV3-1/TRBV3-2 | ASSRGSSAGSSYNEQF
TRBJ2-2 | TRBV9 | ASSVAGNTGELF
TRBJ1-5 | TRBV28 | ASSLGQGGQPQH
TRBJ1-4 | TRBV7-9 | ASSQRAGANEKLF
TRBJ1-4 | TRBV19 | ASSIIQNEKLF
TRBJ2-1 | TRBV15 | ATSGDYTNEQF
TRBJ1-6 | TRBV6-5 | ASSWEDTNSPLH
TRBJ2-1 | TRBV6-2/TRBV6-3 | ASSYWGGKF
TRBJ2-3 | TRBV25-1 | ASSEYAGSTDTQY
TRBJ1-2 | TRBV19 | ASSIKVIIAANYGYT
TRBJ2-7 | TRBV3-1/TRBV3-2 | ASSQDRSGGSYEQY
TRBJ1-3 | TRBV2 | AGGFGSGNTIY
TRBJ2-5 | TRBV5-1 | ASSYSLESRETQY
TRBJ2-2 | TRBV4-3 | ASSQDGTGYFGELF
TRBJ2-1 | TRBV5-1 | ASSFTRTYYNEQF
TRBJ1-6 | TRBV5-1 | ASSSSGQGDSPLH
TRBJ2-2 | TRBV5-1 | ASSGRTGGAGELF
TRBJ1-1 | TRBV30 | AWSGPYPGAF
TRBJ1-3 | TRBV7-2 | ASSPGWYGGNTIY
TRBJ1-1 | TRBV5-6 | ASTLTVSATEAF
TRBJ1-6 | TRBV19 | ASKASGGYNSPLH
TRBJ1-1 | TRBV14 | ASSQGDTLLMNTEAF
TRBJ2-7 | TRBV6-2/TRBV6-3 | ASSYALQESYEQY
TRBJ1-2 | TRBV18 | ASSPREGVNYGYT
TRBJ1-2 | TRBV7-8 | ASSLETGNYGYT
TRBJ1-5 | TRBV12-3/TRBV12-4 | ASSYIGNQPQH
TRBJ2-7 | TRBV7-9 | ASSNAPSGTSYEQY
TRBJ1-2 | TRBV7-2 | ASSLTFRGGRETYGYT
TRBJ2-6 | TRBV9 | ASTSDHRAGANVLT
TRBJ2-3 | TRBV7-9 | ASSAGTATLTDTQY
TRBJ2-2 | TRBV6-5 | ASSSTMDRFTGELF
TRBJ1-1 | TRBV29-1 | SVATGTYTEAF
TRBJ1-2 | TRBV7-9 | ASSSLTASSGYT
TRBJ1-6 | TRBV7-9 | ASSLVGQGGSPLH
TRBJ2-5 | TRBV10-1 | ASRAGTSGQETQY
TRBJ2-5 | TRBV28 | ASRVTRGGVETQY
TRBJ2-7 | TRBV6-5 | ASSYSTSGRQY
TRBJ2-1 | TRBV15 | ATSRGDRDNEQF
TRBJ1-5 | TRBV6-6 | ASSYEQGRQPQH
TRBJ1-2 | TRBV10-1 | ASSDRTGGGGYT
TRBJ2-5 | TRBV1 | TSSQASGRETQY
TRBJ1-5 | TRBV3-1/TRBV3-2 | ASSQPRTGEAPQPQH
TRBJ2-3 | TRBV7-9 | ASSVRAGGGTDTQY
TRBJ1-1 | TRBV5-1 | ASSLLRWDRGPTEAF
TRBJ1-2 | TRBV18 | ASSPSGERGYT